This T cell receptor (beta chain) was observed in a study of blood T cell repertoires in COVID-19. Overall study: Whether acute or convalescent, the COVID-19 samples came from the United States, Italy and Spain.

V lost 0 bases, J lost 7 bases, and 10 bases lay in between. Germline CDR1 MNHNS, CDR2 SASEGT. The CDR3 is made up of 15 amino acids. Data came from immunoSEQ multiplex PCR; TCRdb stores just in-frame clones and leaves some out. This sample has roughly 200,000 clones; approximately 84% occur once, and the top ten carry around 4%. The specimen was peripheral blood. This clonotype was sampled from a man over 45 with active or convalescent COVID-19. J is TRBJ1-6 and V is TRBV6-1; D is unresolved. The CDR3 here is CASSEAGSANSPLHF. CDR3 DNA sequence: TGTGCCAGCAGTGAAGCGGGCTCGGCCAATTCACCCCTCCACTTT.